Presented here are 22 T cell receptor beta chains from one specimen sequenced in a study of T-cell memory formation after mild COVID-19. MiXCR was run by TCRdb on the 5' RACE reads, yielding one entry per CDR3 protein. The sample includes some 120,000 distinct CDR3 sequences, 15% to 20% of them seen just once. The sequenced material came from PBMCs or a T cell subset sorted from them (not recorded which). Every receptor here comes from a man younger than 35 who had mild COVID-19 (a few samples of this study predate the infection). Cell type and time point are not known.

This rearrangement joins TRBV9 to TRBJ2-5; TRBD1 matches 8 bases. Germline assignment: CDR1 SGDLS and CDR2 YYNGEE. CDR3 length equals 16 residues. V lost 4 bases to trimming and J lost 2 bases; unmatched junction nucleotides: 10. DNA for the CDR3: TGTGCCAGCAGCATCCTAGGACAGGGCTTACAAGAGACCCAGTACTTC. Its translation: CASSILGQGLQETQYF. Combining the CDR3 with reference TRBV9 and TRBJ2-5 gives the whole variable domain DSGVTQTPKHLITATGQRVTLRCSPRSGDLSVYWYQQSLDQGLQFLIQYYNGEERAKGNILERFSAQQFPDLHSELNLSSLELGDSALYFCASSILGQGLQETQYFGPGTRLLVL.

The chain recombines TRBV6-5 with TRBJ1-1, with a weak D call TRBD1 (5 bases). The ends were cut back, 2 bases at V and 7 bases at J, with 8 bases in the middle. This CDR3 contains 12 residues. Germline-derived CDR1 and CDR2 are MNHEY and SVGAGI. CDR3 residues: CASSYGAGEAFF. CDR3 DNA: TGTGCCAGCAGTTACGGGGCAGGTGAAGCTTTCTTT.

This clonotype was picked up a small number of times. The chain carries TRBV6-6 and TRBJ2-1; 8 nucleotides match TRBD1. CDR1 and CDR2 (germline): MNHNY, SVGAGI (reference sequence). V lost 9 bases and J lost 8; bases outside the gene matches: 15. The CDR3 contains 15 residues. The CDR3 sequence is CASSRQGTLSDEQFF. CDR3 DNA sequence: TGTGCCAGTAGCCGACAGGGGACTCTGAGTGATGAGCAGTTCTTC.

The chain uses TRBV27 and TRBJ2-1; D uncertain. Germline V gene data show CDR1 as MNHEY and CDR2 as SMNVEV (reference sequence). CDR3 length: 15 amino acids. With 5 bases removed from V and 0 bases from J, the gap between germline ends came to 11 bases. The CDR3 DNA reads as TGTGCCAGCAGTATCAGGATGAGCTCCTACAATGAGCAGTTCTTC. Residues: CASSIRMSSYNEQFF.

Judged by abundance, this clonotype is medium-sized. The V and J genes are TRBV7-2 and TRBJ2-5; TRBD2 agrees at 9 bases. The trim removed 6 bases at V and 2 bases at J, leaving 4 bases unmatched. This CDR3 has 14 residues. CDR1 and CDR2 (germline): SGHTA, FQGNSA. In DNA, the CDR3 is TGTGCCAGCAGTTTCAGCGGGGGGCAAGAGACCCAGTACTTC. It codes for CASSFSGGQETQYF.

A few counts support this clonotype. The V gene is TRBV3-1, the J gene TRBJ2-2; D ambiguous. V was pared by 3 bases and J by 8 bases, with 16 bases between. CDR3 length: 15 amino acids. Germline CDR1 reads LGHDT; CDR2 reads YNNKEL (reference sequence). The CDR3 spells CASSQSRLGRGELFF. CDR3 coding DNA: TGTGCCAGCAGCCAGTCCCGACTTGGTCGTGGGGAGCTGTTTTTT. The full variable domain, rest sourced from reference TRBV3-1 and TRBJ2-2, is DTAVSQTPKYLVTQMGNDKSIKCEQNLGHDTMYWYKQDSKKFLKIMFSYNNKELIINETVPNRFSPKSPDKAHLNLHINSLELGDSAVYFCASSQSRLGRGELFFGEGSRLTVL.

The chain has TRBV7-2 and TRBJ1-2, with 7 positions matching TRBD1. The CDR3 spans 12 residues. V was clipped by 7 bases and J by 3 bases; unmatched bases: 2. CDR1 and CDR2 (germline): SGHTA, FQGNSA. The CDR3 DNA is TGTGCCAGCAACGGACAGGACTATGGCTACACCTTC. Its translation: CASNGQDYGYTF.

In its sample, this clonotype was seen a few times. The CDR3 loop is CASSTELRGYTF. For the CDR3, the DNA is TGTGCCAGCAGTACCGAGTTGCGGGGCTACACCTTC. This sequence joins TRBV6-6 and TRBJ1-2, with D hard to call. The CDR3 is made up of 12 amino acids. V was shortened by 5 bases and J by 8 bases, with 12 bases between the two germline ends. Per the germline V gene, CDR1 is MNHNY and CDR2 is SVGAGI (reference sequence).

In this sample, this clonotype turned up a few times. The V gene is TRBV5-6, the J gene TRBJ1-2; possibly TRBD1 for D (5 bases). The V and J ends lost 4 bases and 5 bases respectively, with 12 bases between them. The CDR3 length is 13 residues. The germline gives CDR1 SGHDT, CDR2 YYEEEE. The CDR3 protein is CASSPPTAYGYTF. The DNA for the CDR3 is TGTGCCAGCAGCCCGCCGACAGCGTATGGCTACACCTTC.

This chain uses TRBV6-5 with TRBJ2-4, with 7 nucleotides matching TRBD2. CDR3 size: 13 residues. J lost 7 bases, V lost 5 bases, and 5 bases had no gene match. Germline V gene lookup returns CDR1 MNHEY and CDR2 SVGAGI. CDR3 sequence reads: CASSTPGGNIQYF. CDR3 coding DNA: TGTGCCAGCAGTACCCCCGGGGGGAACATTCAGTACTTC.

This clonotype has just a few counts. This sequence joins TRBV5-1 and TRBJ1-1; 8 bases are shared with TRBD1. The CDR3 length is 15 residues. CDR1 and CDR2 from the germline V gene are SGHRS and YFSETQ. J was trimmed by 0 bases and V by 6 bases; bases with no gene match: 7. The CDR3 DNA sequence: TGCGCCAGCAAACGGACAGGGATTATGAACACTGAAGCTTTCTTT. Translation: CASKRTGIMNTEAFF. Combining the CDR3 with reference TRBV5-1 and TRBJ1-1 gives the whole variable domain KAGVTQTPRYLIKTRGQQVTLSCSPISGHRSVSWYQQTPGQGLQFLFEYFSETQRNKGNFPGRFSGRQFSNSRSEMNVSTLELGDSALYLCASKRTGIMNTEAFFGQGTRLTVV.

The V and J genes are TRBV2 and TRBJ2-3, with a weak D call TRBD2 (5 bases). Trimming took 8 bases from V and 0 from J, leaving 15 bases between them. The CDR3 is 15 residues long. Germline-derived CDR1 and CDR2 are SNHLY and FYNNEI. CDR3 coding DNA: TGTGCCAGCGGCCTACTAGGAACTAGCACAGATACGCAGTATTTT. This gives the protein CASGLLGTSTDTQYF.

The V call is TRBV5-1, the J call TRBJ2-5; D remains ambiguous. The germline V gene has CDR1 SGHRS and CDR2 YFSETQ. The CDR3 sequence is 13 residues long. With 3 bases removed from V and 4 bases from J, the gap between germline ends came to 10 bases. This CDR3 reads CASSSDVRETQYF. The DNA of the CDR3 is TGCGCCAGCAGCTCGGACGTCCGAGAGACCCAGTACTTC.

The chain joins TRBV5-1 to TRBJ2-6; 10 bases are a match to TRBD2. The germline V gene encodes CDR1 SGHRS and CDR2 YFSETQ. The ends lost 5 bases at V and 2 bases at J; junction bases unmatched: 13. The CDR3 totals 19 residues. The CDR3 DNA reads TGCGCCAGCAGGGCTAGCGGGGGTCCTCGGATCGCTGGGGCCAACGTCCTGACTTTC. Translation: CASRASGGPRIAGANVLTF. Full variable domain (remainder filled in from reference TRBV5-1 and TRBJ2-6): KAGVTQTPRYLIKTRGQQVTLSCSPISGHRSVSWYQQTPGQGLQFLFEYFSETQRNKGNFPGRFSGRQFSNSRSEMNVSTLELGDSALYLCASRASGGPRIAGANVLTFGAGSRLTVL.

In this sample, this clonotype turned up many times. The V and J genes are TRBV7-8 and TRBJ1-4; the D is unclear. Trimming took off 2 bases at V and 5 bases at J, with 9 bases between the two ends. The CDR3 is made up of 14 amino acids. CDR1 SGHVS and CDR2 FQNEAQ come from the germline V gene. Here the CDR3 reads CASSLHPLNEKLFF. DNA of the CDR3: TGTGCCAGCAGCTTACATCCTCTCAATGAAAAACTGTTTTTT.

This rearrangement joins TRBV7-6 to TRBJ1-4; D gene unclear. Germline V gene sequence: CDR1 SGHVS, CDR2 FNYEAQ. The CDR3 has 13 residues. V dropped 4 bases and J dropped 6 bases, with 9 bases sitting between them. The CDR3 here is CASSYSRDEKLFF. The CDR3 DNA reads TGTGCCAGCAGCTACAGCCGGGATGAAAAACTGTTTTTT. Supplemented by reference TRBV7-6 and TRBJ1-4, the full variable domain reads GAGVSQSPRYKVTKRGQDVALRCDPISGHVSLYWYRQALGQGPEFLTYFNYEAQQDKSGLPNDRFSAERPEGSISTLTIQRTEQRDSAMYRCASSYSRDEKLFFGSGTQLSVL.

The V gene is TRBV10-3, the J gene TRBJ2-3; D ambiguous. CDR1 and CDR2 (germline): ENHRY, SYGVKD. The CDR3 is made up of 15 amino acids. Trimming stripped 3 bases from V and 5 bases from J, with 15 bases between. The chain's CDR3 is CAISDSRGSKDTQYF. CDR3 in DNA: TGTGCCATCAGTGATTCGAGAGGCTCCAAAGATACGCAGTATTTT.

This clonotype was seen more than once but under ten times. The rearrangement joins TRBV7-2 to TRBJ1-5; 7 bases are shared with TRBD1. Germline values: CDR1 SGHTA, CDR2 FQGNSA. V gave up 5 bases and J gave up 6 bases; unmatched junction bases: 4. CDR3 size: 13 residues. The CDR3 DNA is TGTGCCAGCAGCGACAGGGTGGGTCAGCCCCAGCATTTT. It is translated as CASSDRVGQPQHF.

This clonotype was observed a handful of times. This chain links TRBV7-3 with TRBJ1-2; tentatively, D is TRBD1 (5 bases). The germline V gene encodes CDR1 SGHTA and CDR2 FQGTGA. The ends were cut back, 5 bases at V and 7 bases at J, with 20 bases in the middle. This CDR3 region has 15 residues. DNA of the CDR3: TGTGCCAGCAGCCAAGACCCAGGCAGGGTGGGTGGCTACACCTTC. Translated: CASSQDPGRVGGYTF.

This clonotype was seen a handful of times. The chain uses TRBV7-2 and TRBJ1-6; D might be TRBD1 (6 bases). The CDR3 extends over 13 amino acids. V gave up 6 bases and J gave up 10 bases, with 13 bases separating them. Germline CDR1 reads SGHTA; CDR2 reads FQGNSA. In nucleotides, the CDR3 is TGTGCCAGCAGGATAGGGGGAGGGTCACCCCTCCACTTT. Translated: CASRIGGGSPLHF. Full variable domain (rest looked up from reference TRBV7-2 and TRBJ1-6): GAGVSQSPSNKVTEKGKDVELRCDPISGHTALYWYRQSLGQGLEFLIYFQGNSAPDKSGLPSDRFSAERTGGSVSTLTIQRTQQEDSAVYLCASRIGGGSPLHFGNGTRLTVT.

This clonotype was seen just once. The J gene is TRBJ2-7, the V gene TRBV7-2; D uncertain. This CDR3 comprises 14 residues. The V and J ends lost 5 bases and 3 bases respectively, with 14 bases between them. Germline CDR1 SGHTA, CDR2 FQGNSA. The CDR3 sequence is CASSPRADFYEQYV. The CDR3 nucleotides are TGTGCCAGCAGCCCTCGCGCAGACTTCTACGAGCAGTACGTC.

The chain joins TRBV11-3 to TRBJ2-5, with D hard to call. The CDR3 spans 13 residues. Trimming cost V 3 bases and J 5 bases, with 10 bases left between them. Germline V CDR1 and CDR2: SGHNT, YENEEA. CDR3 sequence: CASSFWVGETQYF. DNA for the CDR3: TGTGCCAGCAGCTTCTGGGTTGGGGAGACCCAGTACTTC.